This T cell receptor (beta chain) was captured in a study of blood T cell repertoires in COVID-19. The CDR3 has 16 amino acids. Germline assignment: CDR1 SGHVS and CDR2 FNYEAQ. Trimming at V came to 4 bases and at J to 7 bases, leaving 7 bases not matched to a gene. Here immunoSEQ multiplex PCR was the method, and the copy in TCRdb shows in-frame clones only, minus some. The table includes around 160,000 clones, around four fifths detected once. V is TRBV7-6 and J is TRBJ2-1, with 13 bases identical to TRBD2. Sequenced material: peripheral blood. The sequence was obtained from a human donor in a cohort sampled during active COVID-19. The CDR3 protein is CASSSRTSGGGNEQFF. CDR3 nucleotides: TGTGCCAGCAGCTCACGGACTAGCGGGGGAGGTAATGAGCAGTTCTTC.